Below, 21 T cell receptor beta chains from the same sample are listed, as sequenced in a study of Graves' ophthalmopathy and Graves' hyperthyroidism. Amplification of the TCR beta CDR3 regions used RNA transcripts (as template). Investigators did first-round RT-PCR with HTBI primers, then second-round multiplex PCR. One entry per CDR3 protein, called by TCRdb with MiXCR from the multiplex PCR reads. The sample consists of about 220,000 distinct CDR3 sequences, approximately 21% of them appearing once. Sequenced sample: peripheral blood. These receptors originate from a woman in her fifties or sixties with Graves' ophthalmopathy.

The chain joins TRBV30 to TRBJ1-2; 8 bases fit TRBD1. The germline CDR1 and CDR2 sequences are GTSNPN and SVGIG (reference sequence). The CDR3 is 14 residues long. With V trimmed by 3 bases and J by 5 bases, 8 bases remained unmatched. The DNA of the CDR3 is TGTGCCTGGAGCACTCAGGGGGCGCGGTATGGCTACACCTTC. The encoded protein is CAWSTQGARYGYTF.

This clonotype has at least ten counts. The CDR3 region is CAGGSQNHYGYTF. DNA for the CDR3: TGTGCTGGGGGGAGCCAAAACCACTATGGCTACACCTTC. The chain links TRBV30 to TRBJ1-2; possibly TRBD1 for D (5 bases). Per the germline V gene, CDR1 is GTSNPN and CDR2 is SVGIG (reference sequence). CDR3 length: 13 residues. The complete variable domain, with remaining parts taken from reference TRBV30 and TRBJ1-2, reads SQTIHQWPATLVQPVGSPLSLECTVEGTSNPNLYWYRQAAGRGLQLLFYSVGIGQISSEVPQNLSASRPQDRQFILSSKKLLLSDSGFYLCAGGSQNHYGYTFGSGTRLTVV.

V gene TRBV28 combines with J gene TRBJ1-6; 9 bases agree with TRBD1. With V trimmed by 6 bases and J by 9 bases, 12 bases remained unmatched. CDR3 size: 16 residues. CDR1 and CDR2 (germline): MDHEN, SYDVKM. The CDR3 nucleotides read TGTGCCAGCAGCCCCAGAGGACAGGGGAGTCTTTCACCCCTCCACTTT. Protein sequence: CASSPRGQGSLSPLHF.

This chain uses TRBV5-1 with TRBJ2-7, with D maybe TRBD2 (5 bases). CDR1 is SGHRS and CDR2 is YFSETQ in the germline V gene. Deletions cut 3 bases from V and 0 bases from J, with 16 bases between. CDR3 size: 16 residues. CDR3 sequence reads: CASSSEGPVVSYEQYF. CDR3 bases: TGCGCCAGCAGCTCAGAGGGCCCTGTAGTCTCCTACGAGCAGTACTTC.

The V call is TRBV6-1, the J call TRBJ1-1; a possible D gene is TRBD1 (5 bases). Deletions cut 4 bases from V and 5 bases from J, with 17 bases between. From germline, CDR1 is MNHNS and CDR2 SASEGT. The CDR3 spans 15 residues. The CDR3 loop is CASSVKGLKNTEAFF. The CDR3 bases are TGTGCCAGCAGTGTAAAGGGACTCAAGAATACTGAAGCTTTCTTT.

The table lists this clonotype with many counts. One junction end does not reproduce the germline sequence, and a read error may be involved. This rearrangement joins TRBV2 to TRBJ2-7, with D tentatively TRBD1 or TRBD2 (5 bases each). Germline assignment: CDR1 SNHLY and CDR2 FYNNEI. The CDR3 length is 13 residues. CDR3 region: CASGDRRGWEQYF. CDR3 sequence (DNA): TGTGCCAGCGGTGACAGACGGGGATGGGAGCAGTACTTC.

The genes are TRBV12-3 or TRBV12-4 and TRBJ1-1; D is unresolved. With 4 bases removed from V and 6 bases from J, the gap between germline ends came to 12 bases. The CDR3 contains 13 residues. CDR3: CASSSQLNSEAFF. The CDR3 DNA reads TGTGCCAGCAGTTCACAGCTAAACTCTGAAGCTTTCTTT.

This clonotype was detected only a few times. The chain employs TRBV7-9 and TRBJ1-1; D gene uncertain. CDR3 length equals 12 residues. Deletions cut 8 bases from V and 1 base from J, with 8 bases between. Germline CDR1 is SEHNR and CDR2 is FQNEAQ (reference sequence). The CDR3 sequence: CASLGQNTEAFF. The CDR3 DNA reads as TGTGCCAGCCTGGGCCAGAACACTGAAGCTTTCTTT.

This clonotype was observed many times. The V gene is TRBV7-9, the J gene TRBJ1-2, with 7 bases matching TRBD1. This CDR3 is built from 13 residues. Germline CDR1 SEHNR, CDR2 FQNEAQ (reference sequence). V shed 6 bases and J 8 bases; nucleotides not matched to a gene: 9. The CDR3 reads CASRPTGAAGYTF. The CDR3 nucleotides read TGTGCCAGCAGACCAACAGGGGCGGCGGGCTACACCTTC.

In this sample, this clonotype turned up many times. This chain joins TRBV5-1 and TRBJ2-7; D is ambiguous. V lost 1 base and J lost 5, with 13 bases in between. Per the germline V gene, CDR1 is SGHRS and CDR2 is YFSETQ. The CDR3 runs 14 residues. CDR3 loop: CASSLRFMGNEQYF. The CDR3, as DNA: TGCGCCAGCAGCTTGAGGTTTATGGGCAACGAGCAGTACTTC.

This chain links TRBV30 with TRBJ2-4; 7 bases match TRBD2. The germline V gene encodes CDR1 GTSNPN and CDR2 SVGIG (reference sequence). V was clipped by 0 bases and J by 4 bases; unmatched bases: 6. CDR3 length equals 15 residues. This CDR3 reads CAWSVRGRVKNIQYF. The CDR3 DNA is TGTGCCTGGAGTGTACGAGGGAGGGTGAAAAACATTCAGTACTTC.

The chain couples TRBV20-1 to TRBJ2-2; 9 nucleotides line up with TRBD2. CDR3 length: 16 residues. Germline CDR1 is DFQATT and CDR2 is SNEGSKA (reference sequence). J gave up 4 bases and V 5 bases, and 11 bases lay outside the gene matches. CDR3 in DNA: TGCAGTGCTCCAACCGTAGCGGGAGCTGGCACCGGGGAGCTGTTTTTT. Translated, it gives CSAPTVAGAGTGELFF.

In DNA, the CDR3 is TGTGCCACCAGTGATCCGGGACAGGGGCGTCATGGCTACACCTTC. Translated, it gives CATSDPGQGRHGYTF. V usage is TRBV24-1 and J usage is TRBJ1-2; 10 positions agree with TRBD1. The ends lost 3 bases at V and 6 bases at J; junction bases unmatched: 6. Germline V gives CDR1 KGHDR, CDR2 SFDVKD. There are 15 residues in the CDR3.

This clonotype was recorded at least ten times. This sequence joins TRBV7-3 and TRBJ2-7, with D perhaps TRBD1 or TRBD2 (5 bases each). V shed 2 bases and J shed 3 bases, with 11 bases lying between them. The CDR3 contains 14 residues. CDR1 SGHTA and CDR2 FQGTGA come from the germline V gene. This chain's CDR3 is CASSLGGPGYEQYF. The CDR3 bases are TGTGCCAGCAGCTTAGGGGGTCCGGGCTACGAGCAGTACTTC.

This clonotype was detected ten times or more. The rearrangement uses TRBV28 and TRBJ2-4; either TRBD1 or TRBD2 may fit D (6 bases each). V was clipped by 10 bases and J by 0 bases, with 16 bases between them. This CDR3 is 15 amino acids long. The germline gives CDR1 MDHEN, CDR2 SYDVKM. The CDR3 coding sequence is TGTGCCACCCAGGAGGGGGACCTAGCCAAAAACATTCAGTACTTC. Protein product: CATQEGDLAKNIQYF.

There are many counts of this clonotype. The V and J genes are TRBV29-1 and TRBJ2-2; D call uncertain. The CDR3 has 11 residues. The germline V and J ends were trimmed by 5 bases and 4 bases, with 5 bases remaining between them. Germline V gene data show CDR1 as SQVTM and CDR2 as ANQGSEA. The CDR3: CSVWGTGELFF. The DNA for the CDR3 is TGCAGCGTTTGGGGCACCGGGGAGCTGTTTTTT.

This clonotype was seen at least ten times. The V and J genes are TRBV27 and TRBJ1-1; D not resolved. V lost 6 bases to trimming and J lost 0 bases, with 8 bases between them. This CDR3 is built from 13 residues. Germline V gene lookup returns CDR1 MNHEY and CDR2 SMNVEV (reference sequence). CDR3 DNA sequence: TGTGCCAGCAGGAGAACGGTGAACACTGAAGCTTTCTTT. It translates to CASRRTVNTEAFF.

The chain uses TRBV28 and TRBJ2-5; D call uncertain. Trimming took off 8 bases at V and 5 bases at J, with 9 bases between the two ends. This CDR3 spans 11 amino acids. The germline CDR1 and CDR2 sequences are MDHEN and SYDVKM. CDR3 amino acids: CASAGRETQYF. The CDR3 coding sequence is TGTGCCAGCGCTGGGCGGGAGACCCAGTACTTC. Full variable domain (missing parts from reference TRBV28 and TRBJ2-5): DVKVTQSSRYLVKRTGEKVFLECVQDMDHENMFWYRQDPGLGLRLIYFSYDVKMKEKGDIPEGYSVSREKKERFSLILESASTNQTSMYLCASAGRETQYFGPGTRLLVL.

This clonotype was picked up many times. The chain is built from TRBV29-1 and TRBJ1-1, with 7 bases lining up with TRBD1. CDR1 and CDR2 from the germline V gene are SQVTM and ANQGSEA. The junction had 7 bases not matched to a gene; V was cut back by 4 bases and J by 5 bases. This CDR3 is 13 amino acids long. The CDR3 bases are TGCAGCGTTGTTAGGGGGCTGGGTACTGAAGCTTTCTTT. The encoded protein is CSVVRGLGTEAFF.

The chain links TRBV6-1 to TRBJ2-7, with D possibly being TRBD1 or TRBD2 (5 bases each). This CDR3 is 19 amino acids long. The germline V gene has CDR1 MNHNS and CDR2 SASEGT. Deletions cut 2 bases from V and 0 bases from J, with 23 bases between. CDR3 sequence reads: CASSERWGRSGASSYEQYF. CDR3 DNA: TGTGCCAGCAGTGAAAGGTGGGGACGCAGTGGTGCCAGCTCCTACGAGCAGTACTTC.

This clonotype was counted many times. The chain recombines TRBV25-1 with TRBJ1-1; D is perhaps TRBD1 (5 bases). CDR3 length equals 17 residues. Germline CDR1 is MGHDK and CDR2 is SYGVNS. V was cut by 0 bases and J by 2 bases, with 16 bases left in between. CDR3 region: CASSEYPLGRRNTEAFF. The CDR3 DNA reads as TGTGCCAGCAGTGAATATCCCCTGGGACGGAGAAACACTGAAGCTTTCTTT.